The T cell receptor (beta chain) under discussion was sequenced for a study of shared clonotypes between healthy human individuals. Study-level results: In contrast to clonotypes shared by all four donors, non-shared clonotypes had lower generation probabilities.

Germline CDR1 is SGHNT and CDR2 is YENEEA. CDR3 length: 16 residues. Trimming shortened V by 0 bases and J by 2 bases, and 10 bases separated the two germline ends. Using immunoSEQ multiplex PCR, the repertoire was profiled, and TCRdb retains in-frame clones only, with some absent. The sample holds approximately 2.5 million clones, approximately 92% seen once. Each donor was a Caucasian adult residing in Nashville, Tennessee. This clone has only one observation. The target antigen is unknown. The sample holds other DNA sequences that translate to the same CDR3. This TCR came from a man between 18 and 35 years old in good health. This sequence joins TRBV11-3 and TRBJ2-2; no reliable D call. Sequenced sample: naive CD4+ T cells sorted from blood. The sample's subset: CD45RA+ positively selected. CDR3: CASSLDPRGNTGELFF. In DNA, the CDR3 is TGTGCCAGCAGCTTAGATCCCAGAGGAAACACCGGGGAGCTGTTTTTT.